The text below deals with one T cell receptor (beta chain). Its specificity is not known. The data derive from a study of OX40 agonist ivuxolimab in advanced cancers. Across the study: Dose-escalation patients suffered from hepatocellular carcinoma, melanoma, renal cell or head and neck cancer. A history of anti-PD-1, anti-PD-L1 or anti-CTLA-4 therapy was acceptable, and over 35% had some. The study's findings and limits: At 0.1 to 3.0 mg/kg and by week 6, CD4+ and CD8+ T cells in the blood had expanded clonally.

There are 16 residues in the CDR3. The germline V gene has CDR1 MDHEN and CDR2 SYDVKM. J gave up 1 base and V 5 bases, and 6 bases lay outside the gene matches. Assay used: immunoSEQ multiplex PCR; TCRdb lists only in-frame clones, some missing. Of about 53,000 clones listed, around 89% are singletons. The material sequenced was CD4+ or CD8+ T cells sorted from blood, taken in a trial of the OX40 agonist ivuxolimab. V and J are TRBV28 and TRBJ2-2; 8 nucleotides line up with TRBD2. This TCR was sampled from an adult with an advanced solid tumor such as melanoma, head and neck, liver or kidney cancer. CDR3 in amino acids: CASSGSGSGNTGELFF. The CDR3 bases are TGTGCCAGCAGTGGGAGCGGGAGCGGGAACACCGGGGAGCTGTTTTTT.